The clone carrying this TCR beta chain was counted at least ten times. The antigen is unknown. This entry comes from a study of blood T cells in healthy people across ages. Through a sample-barcoded 5' primer and a J-beta primer mix, a second PCR was run for about 6 to 11 cycles. Each of the samples gave a minimum of 2.5 million paired-end reads that contained CDR3. TCRdb reprocessed the 5' RACE reads with MiXCR, giving one entry per CDR3 protein. The data show some 1.6 million distinct CDR3 sequences, with around 35% seen just once and about 10% held by the top ten. The study, taken as a whole, reports: Relative to aged donors, long-lived donors carried more naive CD4+ cells and displayed higher diversity. The authors considered diversity estimates from one million T cells to be underestimates.

CDR1 and CDR2 from the germline V gene are WSHSY and SAAADI. V lost 0 bases, J lost 4 bases, and 3 bases lay in between. The CDR3 spans 12 residues. The chain is built from TRBV10-2 and TRBJ2-5; D ambiguous. The source is a woman in her 30s in good health. Source material: blood. As DNA, the CDR3 is TGCGCCAGCAGTGAGTCAAGAGAGACCCAGTACTTC. It yields the protein CASSESRETQYF.